A selection of T cell receptor beta chains follows, all from one sample in a study of human T cells and chemical hapten exposure. From the RACE reads, TCRdb called clonotypes with MiXCR, one entry per CDR3 protein. The sample has about 190,000 distinct CDR3 sequences, around 25% seen once; the top ten hold 2.5%. The source was whole blood, collected in connection with sensitization to the hapten diphenylcyclopropenone (DPC). These receptors originate from a woman aged 40 to 49 with alopecia areata. Some clones in this sample may be carry-over from other donors' samples. CDR3s include the opening cysteine and the closing phenylalanine or tryptophan. A D gene is named only where the DNA matches it firmly. Size values are once, few and many counts, or a class for expanded clones, and some rows have none.

CDR3nt	CDR3aa	abundance	v_gene	j_gene	d_gene
TGTGCCATCAGTTCGGACTTTTCAAAAAACATTCAGTACTTC	CAISSDFSKNIQYF	.	TRBV10-3	TRBJ2-4	.
TGCGCCAGCAGCTCCGGACAGGGGGCGGTAAAAAACATTCAGTACTTC	CASSSGQGAVKNIQYF	.	TRBV5-1	TRBJ2-4	TRBD1
TGCAGCGTTGCCCCACAAGGCGTCTCTGGGGCCAACGTCCTGACTTTC	CSVAPQGVSGANVLTF	.	TRBV29-1	TRBJ2-6	.
TGTGCCAGCAACCCTCGGGGGGTAGGCACAGATACGCAGTATTTT	CASNPRGVGTDTQYF	.	TRBV7-2	TRBJ2-3	TRBD2
TGTGCCACCAGTGAGGCAGCCGCCGGTCAGCCCCAGCATTTT	CATSEAAAGQPQHF	.	TRBV24-1	TRBJ1-5	.
TGTGCCAGCATGGGGTCCCTCTCGGTCGAGCAGTACTTC	CASMGSLSVEQYF	few	TRBV28	TRBJ2-7	.
TGCAGCGTTGAAGGCTCTGCAGGGCTTACGCAGTATTTT	CSVEGSAGLTQYF	many	TRBV29-1	TRBJ2-3	.
TGTGCCAGCAACAAATTCCGGGACAGGGCACAAGAGCAGTACTTC	CASNKFRDRAQEQYF	few	TRBV6-6	TRBJ2-7	TRBD1
TGCAGTGCCTGGACTAGCGGGAGTAACGAGCAGTACTTC	CSAWTSGSNEQYF	few	TRBV20-1	TRBJ2-7	TRBD2
TGCAGCGTTGAATCCCAGGGGGCAGGCGAGACCCAGTACTTC	CSVESQGAGETQYF	.	TRBV29-1	TRBJ2-5	TRBD1
TGTGCCAGCAGTTTTTTAGCGGGCCCCGAGAACAATGAGCAGTTCTTC	CASSFLAGPENNEQFF	few	TRBV12-3/TRBV12-4	TRBJ2-1	TRBD2
TGCGCCAGCAGCCCGGATTCCGGACTAGCGGCCTACGAGCAGTACTTC	CASSPDSGLAAYEQYF	many	TRBV5-1	TRBJ2-7	TRBD2
TGTGCCAGCAGCTTATCTGGGAGACAGGGAACCTCTGGAAACACCATATATTTT	CASSLSGRQGTSGNTIYF	few	TRBV11-2	TRBJ1-3	TRBD1
TGTGCCAGCAGAACTAGCGGATACACAGATACGCAGTATTTT	CASRTSGYTDTQYF	.	TRBV25-1	TRBJ2-3	TRBD2
TGTGCCAGCAGCCCTTCTAAGACAGGGAAATTGGAGACCCAGTACTTC	CASSPSKTGKLETQYF	many	TRBV21-1	TRBJ2-5	.
TGCGCCAGCAGCCAAGAACGGCTAGGTGGCTACACCTTC	CASSQERLGGYTF	few	TRBV4-3	TRBJ1-2	.
TGCAGTGCTAGCAATTCGGGACTAGGAGAGACCCAGTACTTC	CSASNSGLGETQYF	.	TRBV20-1	TRBJ2-5	TRBD2
TGCAGTGCTCTTACTAGGTCAGGGACCTACGAGCAGTACTTC	CSALTRSGTYEQYF	once	TRBV20-1	TRBJ2-7	.
TGTGCCTGGAGTGTCCTCCGGACAGGGAAGGGGGCTAATTCACCCCTCCACTTT	CAWSVLRTGKGANSPLHF	.	TRBV30	TRBJ1-6	TRBD1
TGCAGCGTTGAAGTCCTGGACAGGGACTACAATGAGCAGTTCTTC	CSVEVLDRDYNEQFF	.	TRBV29-1	TRBJ2-1	TRBD1
TGCGCCAGCAGCCAAGGGAGGGTTAACTCTGGGGCCAACGTCCTGACTTTC	CASSQGRVNSGANVLTF	few	TRBV4-3	TRBJ2-6	.
TGCGCCAGCAGCCCGAACTCGCGTGCGGGTTTAGAGCGAAGACAAGAGACCCAGTACTTC	CASSPNSRAGLERRQETQYF	.	TRBV4-1	TRBJ2-5	.
TGTGCCGGTGCCTCCGGGACAGGGGACTACTACAATGAGCAGTTCTTC	CAGASGTGDYYNEQFF	.	TRBV27	TRBJ2-1	TRBD1
TGTGCCAGCAGTAAAGGGCAGGGTCCCTACAATGAGCAGTTCTTC	CASSKGQGPYNEQFF	few	TRBV12-3/TRBV12-4	TRBJ2-1	.
TGTGCCAGCACCGGGGTTGGGGCCAACGTCCTGACTTTC	CASTGVGANVLTF	.	TRBV6-2/TRBV6-3	TRBJ2-6	.
TGCAGTGCTAGAGAAGGGTCAGGACTGTCCTTCAGCTCCTACAATGAGCAGTTCTTC	CSAREGSGLSFSSYNEQFF	few	TRBV20-1	TRBJ2-1	.
TGTGCCAGCAGCAAAACCACAGGGACAGATACGCAGTATTTT	CASSKTTGTDTQYF	few	TRBV7-2	TRBJ2-3	.
TGTGCCAGTAGCGGACTAGGACCCCAAGAGACCCAGTACTTC	CASSGLGPQETQYF	.	TRBV19	TRBJ2-5	TRBD2
TGTGCCACCAGCAGAGATTGGCCCAACACAGATACGCAGTATTTT	CATSRDWPNTDTQYF	.	TRBV15	TRBJ2-3	.
TGTGCCACCAGTGATATGGGACTAGCGGGAGGAAATGAGCAGTTCTTC	CATSDMGLAGGNEQFF	.	TRBV24-1	TRBJ2-1	TRBD2
TGTGCCAGCTCAACTAGACAGGGAGAGACCCAGTACTTC	CASSTRQGETQYF	.	TRBV18	TRBJ2-5	TRBD1
TGTGCCAGCATCCCCACAGGGGTCGTGGCACCCCTCCACTTT	CASIPTGVVAPLHF	once	TRBV5-6	TRBJ1-6	TRBD1
TGTGCCAGCAGTTCGGCCCGGACTAGCGGGAGGTACAATGAGCAGTTCTTC	CASSSARTSGRYNEQFF	.	TRBV12-3/TRBV12-4	TRBJ2-1	TRBD2
TGTGCCAGCAGCCCCAACGGACTAGCGGCCTTGTACTACGAGCAGTACTTC	CASSPNGLAALYYEQYF	few	TRBV5-5	TRBJ2-7	TRBD2
TGTGCCAGCAGCGTAGGGTCCGCGGGAGGGTACACCGGGGAGCTGTTTTTT	CASSVGSAGGYTGELFF	few	TRBV9	TRBJ2-2	TRBD2
TGCAGCGTTGGTGAGTCCTCCTACGAGCAGTACTTC	CSVGESSYEQYF	.	TRBV29-1	TRBJ2-7	.
TGTGCCAGCAGGTCCATGGAGGGCGCGGATGGAAACACCATATATTTT	CASRSMEGADGNTIYF	few	TRBV4-2	TRBJ1-3	.